The 9 T cell receptor beta chains in this list originate from one sample, sequenced in a study of cytomegalovirus exposure and HLA in healthy donors. Researchers ran the PCR with 60 Vbeta and 13 Jbeta primers. Repertoires were generated with immunoSEQ multiplex PCR, while TCRdb's copy carries only in-frame clones and drops some. The sample consists of 55,000 to 70,000 clones, around 82% of them appearing once. Sequenced input: PBMCs. These receptors were collected from a male donor in good health and CMV-seronegative.

V and J are TRBV19 and TRBJ2-5, with 13 positions matching TRBD2. The CDR3 has 17 residues. Germline V gene sequence: CDR1 LNHDA, CDR2 SQIVND (reference sequence). The V gene end was trimmed by 5 bases and the J gene end by 5 bases; junction bases not matched to a gene: 11. In DNA, the CDR3 is TGTGCCAGTAGTCTCGGACTAGCGGGGGTAAGAGGTGAGACCCAGTACTTC. Encoded protein: CASSLGLAGVRGETQYF.

The V and J genes are TRBV7-2 and TRBJ2-7; no clear D gene. Germline V CDR1 and CDR2: SGHTA, FQGNSA. CDR3 length: 12 amino acids. V was clipped by 1 base and J by 4 bases, with 5 bases between them. CDR3 bases: TGTGCCAGCAGCTTAGGTCGGTACGAGCAGTACTTC. It encodes CASSLGRYEQYF.

The rearrangement joins TRBV6-1 to TRBJ1-3, with no clear D. V gave up 1 base and J gave up 0 bases, with 7 bases separating them. CDR1 is MNHNS, CDR2 SASEGT, per germline. The CDR3 contains 15 residues. CDR3 region: CASSEGFYSGNTIYF. The CDR3 nucleotides are TGTGCCAGCAGTGAAGGGTTCTACTCTGGAAACACCATATATTTT.

The chain links TRBV29-1 to TRBJ1-1; 11 nucleotides align to TRBD1. This CDR3 contains 15 residues. CDR1 is SQVTM, CDR2 ANQGSEA, per germline. The V gene end was trimmed by 3 bases and the J gene end by 4 bases; junction bases not matched to a gene: 7. In DNA, the CDR3 is TGCAGCGTTGAGGGGACAGGGGGTGGGGGCACTGAAGCTTTCTTT. Its translation: CSVEGTGGGGTEAFF.

Only a few counts were recorded for this clone. The rearrangement links TRBV6-4 to TRBJ1-4; TRBD1 matches 7 bases. This CDR3 has 17 residues. Trimming removed 11 bases from V and 11 bases from J; junction bases left unmatched: 26. Germline CDR1 and CDR2: MRHNA and SNTAGT. The CDR3: CAPKAVTGARRRYKLFF. The CDR3 region has the DNA TGTGCCCCCAAGGCCGTTACAGGGGCAAGGAGAAGATATAAACTGTTTTTT.

The chain couples TRBV2 to TRBJ2-3; D perhaps matches TRBD2 (6 bases). Trimming pared 6 bases from V and 5 bases from J, leaving 15 bases between. Germline V gives CDR1 SNHLY, CDR2 FYNNEI. The CDR3 is 14 residues long. The CDR3 sequence is CASRAPRGLDTQYF. In nucleotides, the CDR3 is TGTGCCAGCAGGGCTCCGCGGGGTTTAGATACGCAGTATTTT.

The V gene is TRBV7-2, the J gene TRBJ2-2; 13 bases line up with TRBD2. The CDR3 sequence is 17 residues long. Looked up from germline, CDR1 is SGHTA and CDR2 is FQGNSA. After removal of 1 base from V and 1 base from J, the junction contained 0 bases not matched to a gene. This chain's CDR3 is CASSLGLAGGNTGELFF. CDR3 DNA: TGTGCCAGCAGCTTAGGACTAGCGGGGGGGAACACCGGGGAGCTGTTTTTT.

This clone appeared once. The rearrangement links TRBV19 to TRBJ2-2; 7 nucleotides align to TRBD1. Germline lookup yields CDR1 LNHDA and CDR2 SQIVND (reference sequence). Trimming at V came to 5 bases and at J to 2 bases, leaving 5 bases not matched to a gene. The CDR3 length is 15 residues. The CDR3 spells CASSAWDSNTGELFF. CDR3 nucleotides: TGTGCCAGTAGTGCTTGGGACAGTAACACCGGGGAGCTGTTTTTT.

The chain links TRBV7-2 to TRBJ1-5; 7 nucleotides agree with TRBD1. CDR3 length: 15 amino acids. Germline lookup yields CDR1 SGHTA and CDR2 FQGNSA. V trimming: 5 bases; J trimming: 2 bases; junction bases outside the gene matches: 6. The CDR3 spells CASSTGASGNQPQHF. The CDR3 DNA reads as TGTGCCAGCAGCACAGGGGCCTCAGGCAATCAGCCCCAGCATTTT.